The 15 T cell receptor beta chains presented below share a single source sample, sequenced in a study of human T cells and chemical hapten exposure. One entry per CDR3 protein results from TCRdb running MiXCR on the RACE reads. The data hold 200,000 to 300,000 distinct CDR3 sequences, with 7.5% to 9% observed a single time. Time point described: pre-sensitization, week 0. Treatment of the sample: therapeutic diphenylcyclopropenone sensitization with weekly scalp DPC. Material: whole blood, obtained in connection with sensitization to the hapten diphenylcyclopropenone (DPC). The receptors derive from a middle-aged woman with alopecia areata. Some clones in this sample may be carry-over from other donors' samples.

The sample holds many counts of this clonotype. This chain uses TRBV10-3 with TRBJ1-1; D not certain. V was trimmed by 4 bases and J by 0 bases, leaving 9 bases between them. Germline V gives CDR1 ENHRY, CDR2 SYGVKD. The CDR3 spans 14 residues. The CDR3 DNA is TGTGCCATCAGTGGAGACCCAATGAACACTGAAGCTTTCTTT. It is translated as CAISGDPMNTEAFF.

At least ten counts were recorded for this clonotype. The rearrangement links TRBV6-5 to TRBJ1-1, with D hard to call. Germline V CDR1 and CDR2: MNHEY, SVGAGI. Trimming stripped 5 bases from V and 5 bases from J, with 15 bases between. The CDR3 extends over 14 amino acids. The CDR3 here is CASSDGLPGTEAFF. The CDR3 bases are TGTGCCAGCAGTGACGGACTCCCGGGGACTGAAGCTTTCTTT.

V is TRBV28 and J is TRBJ2-6, with D perhaps matching TRBD2 (5 bases). The CDR3 is 16 residues long. Looked up from germline, CDR1 is MDHEN and CDR2 is SYDVKM. Trimming left V 10 bases short and J 1 base short, with 17 bases between. In nucleotides, the CDR3 is TGTGCCACCCATGAAGGGAGCGGTTCTGGGGCCAACGTCCTGACTTTC. Translating it yields CATHEGSGSGANVLTF.

This clonotype was counted a few times. The rearrangement uses TRBV6-2 or TRBV6-3 and TRBJ2-1; the match to TRBD2 covers 10 bases. With 5 bases clipped from V and 3 bases from J, the junction kept 7 bases outside the gene matches. Germline V CDR1 and CDR2: MNHEY, SVGEGT. The CDR3 has 16 amino acids. The CDR3 is CASSRRTSGVYNEQFF. Written as DNA, the CDR3 is TGTGCCAGCAGTCGGCGTACTAGCGGGGTCTACAATGAGCAGTTCTTC.

This clonotype was counted many times. This chain connects TRBV6-5 to TRBJ1-4, with 8 bases identical to TRBD1. Trimming at V came to 2 bases and at J to 7 bases, leaving 3 bases not matched to a gene. Germline CDR1 reads MNHEY; CDR2 reads SVGAGI. The CDR3 totals 14 residues. The CDR3 spells CASSYLTGVEKLFF. CDR3 nucleotides: TGTGCCAGCAGTTACCTGACAGGGGTTGAAAAACTGTTTTTT.

This clonotype occurred a few times. The V and J genes are TRBV4-1 and TRBJ2-5; D gene uncertain. Germline V gene data show CDR1 as MGHRA and CDR2 as YSYEKL. Trimming cost V 0 bases and J 6 bases, with 5 bases left between them. This CDR3 is 12 amino acids long. CDR3 sequence reads: CASSQEGKTQYF. The CDR3 DNA reads as TGCGCCAGCAGCCAAGAGGGGAAGACCCAGTACTTC.

This clonotype has more than one count but fewer than ten. The gene calls are TRBV28 and TRBJ2-7; D gene ambiguous. The germline V and J ends were trimmed by 4 bases and 2 bases, with 6 bases remaining between them. Germline values: CDR1 MDHEN, CDR2 SYDVKM. The CDR3 covers 12 residues. In DNA form, the CDR3 reads TGTGCCAGCAGTTCGTTCCCCTACGAGCAGTACTTC. Translation: CASSSFPYEQYF.

The chain employs TRBV6-6 and TRBJ1-5; D is perhaps TRBD1 (5 bases). The germline CDR1 and CDR2 sequences are MNHNY and SVGAGI (reference sequence). The V and J ends lost 6 bases and 1 base respectively, with 19 bases between them. The CDR3 spans 17 residues. In nucleotides, the CDR3 is TGTGCCAGCAGACAGACAGTCGCGCCAATGAGCAATCAGCCCCAGCATTTT. Translated: CASRQTVAPMSNQPQHF.

This clonotype was seen a few times. The CDR3 DNA is TGCGCCAGCAGCGAATATTTGGGGTACGAGCAGTACTTC. Its protein product is CASSEYLGYEQYF. The chain joins TRBV5-1 to TRBJ2-7; no reliable D call. The CDR3 loop spans 13 amino acids. Trimming stripped 4 bases from V and 4 bases from J, with 12 bases between. Germline loops: CDR1 SGHRS, CDR2 YFSETQ.

The CDR3 loop reads CAISESMTGSGYTF. CDR3 in DNA: TGTGCCATCAGTGAGTCGATGACAGGGAGTGGCTACACCTTC. V and J are TRBV10-3 and TRBJ1-2, with 7 bases lining up with TRBD1. Unmatched junction bases numbered 5, after V lost 0 bases and J lost 7 bases. This CDR3 spans 14 amino acids. CDR1 and CDR2 from the germline V gene are ENHRY and SYGVKD.

In its sample, this clonotype was seen a few times. This chain uses TRBV6-5 with TRBJ2-7; no firm D call. CDR3 size: 14 residues. Germline V gene sequence: CDR1 MNHEY, CDR2 SVGAGI. Between the trimmed V and J ends, which lost 7 bases and 4 bases, there was a span of 17 bases. DNA for the CDR3: TGTGCCAGCAAGATTCAGTGGGCAGAATACGAGCAGTACTTC. Its protein is CASKIQWAEYEQYF.

The sample holds a few counts of this clonotype. This chain joins TRBV7-2 and TRBJ1-2; D gene ambiguous. The CDR3 is made up of 13 amino acids. Trimming removed 7 bases from V and 3 bases from J, with 12 bases in between. The V gene's germline CDR1 is SGHTA and CDR2 FQGNSA. The CDR3 DNA sequence: TGTGCCAGCAAGAATGGGATGGACTATGGCTACACCTTC. Its protein product is CASKNGMDYGYTF.

This clonotype has only a few counts. This chain links TRBV27 with TRBJ2-7; TRBD2 might be the D (7 bases). V was pared by 2 bases and J by 5 bases, with 10 bases between. CDR3 length: 13 amino acids. CDR1 and CDR2 from the germline V gene are MNHEY and SMNVEV (reference sequence). CDR3 amino acids: CASSLAGAHEQYF. The CDR3 DNA sequence: TGTGCCAGCAGTTTAGCGGGGGCCCACGAGCAGTACTTC.

This clonotype was recorded many times. This rearrangement joins TRBV7-2 to TRBJ2-3; D gene uncertain. Trimming shortened V by 7 bases and J by 3 bases, and 5 bases separated the two germline ends. Germline V gives CDR1 SGHTA, CDR2 FQGNSA. The CDR3 spans 11 residues. CDR3 sequence (DNA): TGTGCCAGCACCCAGACAGATACGCAGTATTTT. The encoded protein is CASTQTDTQYF. Looking up the rest from reference TRBV7-2 and TRBJ2-3 gives the full variable domain: GAGVSQSPSNKVTEKGKDVELRCDPISGHTALYWYRQSLGQGLEFLIYFQGNSAPDKSGLPSDRFSAERTGGSVSTLTIQRTQQEDSAVYLCASTQTDTQYFGPGTRLTVL.

This clonotype has only a few counts. The chain carries TRBV6-4 and TRBJ2-3; 11 nucleotides match TRBD2. Germline assignment: CDR1 MRHNA and CDR2 SNTAGT. The CDR3 has 15 amino acids. The J segment lost 3 bases and the V segment lost 4 bases, leaving 3 bases of the junction unmatched. The CDR3 DNA follows: TGTGCCAGCAGTGCAGTAGCGGGAGGGACAGATACGCAGTATTTT. This sequence encodes CASSAVAGGTDTQYF.